Following are 13 T cell receptor beta chains from one sample sequenced in a study of shared clonotypes between healthy human individuals. CD45RO-negative CD8 cells positively selected for CCR7 made up the naive population, which excluded terminally differentiated effector memory CD45RA+ cells. Clones were sequenced by immunoSEQ multiplex PCR, and TCRdb holds only the in-frame ones, with some missing. This sample has some 2.1 million clones, with around 93% found just once. The sequenced sample consisted of naive CD8+ T cells from PBMCs. Receptors originate from a man aged 18 to 30 in good health. Some clones in this sample may be carry-over from other donors' samples.

The chain joins TRBV13 to TRBJ2-1, with D unclear. Deletions cut 4 bases from V and 1 base from J, with 5 bases between. This CDR3 spans 13 amino acids. Germline CDR1 PRHDT, CDR2 FYEKMQ (reference sequence). This CDR3 reads CASSSLSYNEQFF. In nucleotides, the CDR3 is TGTGCCAGCAGCTCCTTGTCCTACAATGAGCAGTTCTTC.

The rearrangement joins TRBV5-1 to TRBJ2-7; the D call may be TRBD1 or TRBD2 (5 bases each). V was cut by 3 bases and J by 0 bases, with 10 bases left in between. CDR1 is SGHRS and CDR2 is YFSETQ in the germline V gene. The CDR3 spans 14 residues. The CDR3 here is CASSSGTSSYEQYF. Here the CDR3 DNA reads TGCGCCAGCAGCTCCGGGACCAGCTCCTACGAGCAGTACTTC.

The chain recombines TRBV27 with TRBJ1-2, with 8 bases matching TRBD1. Germline trimming cut 6 bases from V and 3 bases from J; bases unmatched to any gene: 6. The CDR3 length is 14 residues. Germline assignment: CDR1 MNHEY and CDR2 SMNVEV (reference sequence). The CDR3 region has the DNA TGTGCCAGCAGACGGACAGGGTCAGACTATGGCTACACCTTC. The encoded protein is CASRRTGSDYGYTF.

With respect to this clone: The same CDR3 arises from other DNA sequences in this sample as well. The J gene is TRBJ2-7, the V gene TRBV4-2; 8 bases match TRBD1. Germline V gene data show CDR1 as LGHNA and CDR2 as YNFKEQ. With V trimmed by 0 bases and J by 1 base, 2 bases remained unmatched. CDR3 length: 15 residues. The CDR3 DNA reads TGTGCCAGCAGCCAAGATAGGGACAGGTCCTACGAGCAGTACTTC. Its protein product is CASSQDRDRSYEQYF.

About this clone itself: Additional DNA sequences in this sample encode the identical CDR3. The chain carries TRBV7-9 and TRBJ1-5, with a possible D match to TRBD1 (6 bases). V shed 2 bases and J shed 4 bases, with 9 bases lying between them. From germline, CDR1 is SEHNR and CDR2 FQNEAQ (reference sequence). The CDR3 spans 14 residues. The CDR3 nucleotides read TGTGCCAGCAGCTTAAGCAGGGGAAATCAGCCCCAGCATTTT. Translated: CASSLSRGNQPQHF.

This clone has only a few counts. J is TRBJ1-1 and V is TRBV27, with TRBD1 identical over 9 bases. V was clipped by 5 bases and J by 5 bases; unmatched bases: 6. The germline V gene encodes CDR1 MNHEY and CDR2 SMNVEV (reference sequence). CDR3 length: 14 amino acids. The CDR3 spells CASSIQGARTEAFF. The CDR3 coding sequence is TGTGCCAGCAGTATACAGGGGGCGCGAACTGAAGCTTTCTTT.

The chain links TRBV5-1 to TRBJ2-5, with TRBD1 matching 7 bases. The DNA end lines up better with TRBJ2-7; the J call may be wrong. Germline assignment: CDR1 SGHRS and CDR2 YFSETQ. The CDR3 is made up of 12 amino acids. CDR3 residues: CASSPQGVEQYF. The CDR3 region has the DNA TGCGCCAGCAGCCCCCAGGGGGTCGAGCAGTACTTC.

This chain joins TRBV7-6 and TRBJ2-7, with no clear D. The germline V gene has CDR1 SGHVS and CDR2 FNYEAQ. Trimming removed 1 base at V and 4 bases at J, with 17 bases between. This CDR3 region has 16 residues. The CDR3 protein is CASSLGSSDLPYEQYF. The CDR3 DNA is TGTGCCAGCAGCTTAGGTAGTTCGGATCTCCCTTACGAGCAGTACTTC. The full variable domain, rest sourced from reference TRBV7-6 and TRBJ2-7, is GAGVSQSPRYKVTKRGQDVALRCDPISGHVSLYWYRQALGQGPEFLTYFNYEAQQDKSGLPNDRFSAERPEGSISTLTIQRTEQRDSAMYRCASSLGSSDLPYEQYFGPGTRLTVT.

V gene TRBV29-1 combines with J gene TRBJ2-7; 14 bases fit TRBD2. From germline, CDR1 is SQVTM and CDR2 ANQGSEA. Losses at the gene ends were 3 bases for V and 6 bases for J; bases not matched to a gene: 7. This CDR3 is built from 15 residues. Here the CDR3 reads CSVDGTSGSPREQYF. The CDR3 region has the DNA TGCAGCGTTGACGGGACTAGCGGGAGTCCCCGCGAGCAGTACTTC.

Remarks on this clone: Other DNA variants within this sample encode the same CDR3. This sequence joins TRBV19 and TRBJ2-3; possibly TRBD2 for D (7 bases). The CDR3 sequence is 15 residues long. V lost 3 bases and J lost 2, with 12 bases in between. The germline gives CDR1 LNHDA, CDR2 SQIVND (reference sequence). CDR3 residues: CASSIRGASTDTQYF. The CDR3 DNA reads TGTGCCAGTAGTATTCGGGGGGCTTCCACAGATACGCAGTATTTT. The variable domain in full, with the rest retrieved from reference TRBV19 and TRBJ2-3, is DGGITQSPKYLFRKEGQNVTLSCEQNLNHDAMYWYRQDPGQGLRLIYYSQIVNDFQKGDIAEGYSVSREKKESFPLTVTSAQKNPTAFYLCASSIRGASTDTQYFGPGTRLTVL.

The chain employs TRBV19 and TRBJ2-2; D may be TRBD1 or TRBD2 (5 bases each). The CDR3 is 15 residues long. Trimming took 8 bases from V and 3 from J, leaving 16 bases between them. The germline V gene encodes CDR1 LNHDA and CDR2 SQIVND (reference sequence). The CDR3: CASEGRTTDTGELFF. DNA for the CDR3: TGTGCCAGTGAGGGCCGGACAACCGACACCGGGGAGCTGTTTTTT.

The V gene is TRBV5-1, the J gene TRBJ2-2, with 13 positions matching TRBD2. The ends lost 4 bases at V and 6 bases at J; junction bases unmatched: 9. Germline CDR1 reads SGHRS; CDR2 reads YFSETQ. This CDR3 has 17 residues. The chain's CDR3 is CASSASLAGGLSGELFF. The CDR3 DNA follows: TGCGCCAGCAGCGCCTCACTAGCGGGAGGGCTCTCCGGGGAGCTGTTTTTT.

The chain recombines TRBV2 with TRBJ1-1; TRBD1 matches at 9 bases. The germline gives CDR1 SNHLY, CDR2 FYNNEI. CDR3 length: 14 residues. Unmatched junction bases numbered 5, after V lost 7 bases and J lost 2 bases. CDR3 loop: CASKDRGGNTEAFF. The CDR3 coding sequence is TGTGCCAGCAAGGACAGGGGTGGAAACACTGAAGCTTTCTTT.